This T cell receptor beta chain came from a study of blood T cell repertoires in COVID-19 (TCRdb year 2020). A note on the overall study: The collaborator samples originated in the United States, Italy and Spain and spanned the acute and convalescent phases of COVID-19. Samples were obtained from the ongoing ImmuneRACE study (first 160 participants) and from some 1,200 subjects provided by 6 global collaborators. The dataset comprised deeply sampled blood TCRbeta repertoires from subjects exposed to, actively infected with, or recovered from COVID-19. The repertoires were released in a freely available public database intended as a resource for research on the immune response to SARS-CoV-2. Sample metadata almost always included a de-identified subject ID, COVID-19 status, age in years and sex. The prospective study material was composed of cDNA or gDNA derived from T cells, B-cell-depleted T cells, or PBMCs. Where available, HLA class I and class II types were obtained from metadata supplied by the sample provider rather than from assay-based typing.

Including the terminal cysteine and phenylalanine, the CDR3 comprises 14 residues. CDR3 DNA only is kept here, 42 bases in frame from base 1. Per the germline V gene, MDHEN is the CDR1 and SYDVKM is the CDR2. A distance of 16 bases separates the germline ends of V and J, which lose 6 bases and 5 bases respectively. Notes on this clone: The antigen this receptor binds is unknown. There are no base qualities to consult, and no much larger clone falls within one base.

Beyond this particular receptor, the publication reports: How much clinical and demographic metadata was included differed by source and by participant, and the metadata was provided uncurated.

Participants in the prospective study were enrolled through a virtual design, were aged 18 to 89 years, and lived in about 25 United States geographic areas. In the prospective study, participants were assigned to cohorts based on the clinical history participants reported in a screening survey and a study questionnaire. Each participant in the prospective study had whole blood, serum and a nasopharyngeal or oropharyngeal swab collected by mobile phlebotomists. Additional blood draws and questionnaires over an approximately two-month period could optionally be provided by prospective study participants. Before DNA extraction, blood samples from the prospective study were shipped at room temperature or frozen. TCRbeta CDR3 regions were amplified from genomic DNA by means of the immunoSEQ Assay, a bias-controlled multiplex PCR. Under the source paper's analysis protocol: Nucleated cell counts per sample were estimated from amplification of reference gene primers within the assay. To quantify the absolute abundance of each unique TCRbeta CDR3 rearrangement, sequence reads were collapsed and filtered. For each sample, productive Simpson clonality was calculated as the square root of Simpson's diversity index across productive rearrangements. The clones in this table, taken by TCRdb from immuneACCESS, are in-frame only. Not every clone is retained; where verified, under half of the shortfall comes from an unresolved V gene, and the cause of the rest is unknown. V, J and clone size derive from that table, while D and trimming were established from the DNA sequence. This sample holds 300,000 to 400,000 clones; roughly 90% were observed only once. In total, the top ten clones hold around 0.97% of the sample.

The sequence was collected from a woman in her thirties with acute COVID-19. The sample was PBMCs or T cells enriched from blood (not recorded which). The chain joins TRBV28 to TRBJ2-5; perhaps TRBD2 is the D gene, with 6 bases matching. The nucleotides are TGTGCCAGCAGGTACCATAGCGGCGAGGAGACCCAGTACTTC. The encoded protein is CASRYHSGEETQYF.